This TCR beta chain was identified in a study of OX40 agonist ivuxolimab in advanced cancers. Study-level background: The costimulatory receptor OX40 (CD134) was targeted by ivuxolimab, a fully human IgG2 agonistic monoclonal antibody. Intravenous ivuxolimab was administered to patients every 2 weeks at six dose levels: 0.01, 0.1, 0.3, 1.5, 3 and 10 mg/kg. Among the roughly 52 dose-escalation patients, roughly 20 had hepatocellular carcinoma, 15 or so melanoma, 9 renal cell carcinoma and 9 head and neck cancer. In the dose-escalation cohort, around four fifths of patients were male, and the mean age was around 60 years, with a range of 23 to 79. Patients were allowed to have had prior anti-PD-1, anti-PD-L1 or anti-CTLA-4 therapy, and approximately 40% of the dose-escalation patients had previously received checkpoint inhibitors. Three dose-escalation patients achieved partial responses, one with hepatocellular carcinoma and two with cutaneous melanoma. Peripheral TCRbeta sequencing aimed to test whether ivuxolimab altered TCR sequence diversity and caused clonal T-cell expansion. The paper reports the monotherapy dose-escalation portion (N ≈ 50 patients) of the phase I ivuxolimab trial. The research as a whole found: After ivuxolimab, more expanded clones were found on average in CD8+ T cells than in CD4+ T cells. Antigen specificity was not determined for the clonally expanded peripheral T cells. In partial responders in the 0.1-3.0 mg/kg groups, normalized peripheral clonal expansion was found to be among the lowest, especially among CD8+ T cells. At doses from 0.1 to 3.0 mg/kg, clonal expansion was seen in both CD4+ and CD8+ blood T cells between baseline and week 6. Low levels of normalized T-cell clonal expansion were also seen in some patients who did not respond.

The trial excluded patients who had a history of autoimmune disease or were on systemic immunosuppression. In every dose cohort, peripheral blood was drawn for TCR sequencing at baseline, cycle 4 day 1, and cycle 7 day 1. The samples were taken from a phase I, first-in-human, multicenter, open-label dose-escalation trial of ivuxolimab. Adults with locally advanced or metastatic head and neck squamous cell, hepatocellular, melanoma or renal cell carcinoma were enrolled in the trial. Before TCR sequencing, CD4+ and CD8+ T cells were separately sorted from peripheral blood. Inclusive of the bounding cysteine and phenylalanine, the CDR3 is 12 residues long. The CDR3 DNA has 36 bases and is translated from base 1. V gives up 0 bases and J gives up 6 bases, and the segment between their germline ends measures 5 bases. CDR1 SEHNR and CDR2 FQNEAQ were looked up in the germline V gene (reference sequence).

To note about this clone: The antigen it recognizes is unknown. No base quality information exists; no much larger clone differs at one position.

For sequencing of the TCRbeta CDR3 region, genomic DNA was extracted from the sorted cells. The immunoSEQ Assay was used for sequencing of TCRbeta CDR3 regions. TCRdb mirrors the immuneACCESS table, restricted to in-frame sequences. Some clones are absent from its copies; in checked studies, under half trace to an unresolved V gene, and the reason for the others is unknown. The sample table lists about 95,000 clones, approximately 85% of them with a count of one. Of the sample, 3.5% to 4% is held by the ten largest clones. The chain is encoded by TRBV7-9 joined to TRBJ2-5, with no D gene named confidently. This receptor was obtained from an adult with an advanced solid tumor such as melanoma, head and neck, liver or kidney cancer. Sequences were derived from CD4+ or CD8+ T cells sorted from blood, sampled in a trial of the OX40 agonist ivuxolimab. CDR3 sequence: CASSLAAQTQYF. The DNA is TGTGCCAGCAGCTTAGCGGCCCAGACCCAGTACTTC.